The 23 T cell receptor beta chains in this list originate from one sample, sequenced in a study of T cell repertoires in cytomegalovirus infection. Their cognate antigens are unknown. TCRdb re-called the reads through MiXCR, storing one row per CDR3 protein. The sample yields hundreds of thousands of distinct CDR3 sequences, 30% to 40% seen once. Here the sequenced sample was cultured CD8+ T cells from PBMCs, taken from culture after CMV antigen stimulation. The receptor set was obtained from a human donor in good health (CMV status not recorded). Some clones in this sample may be carry-over from other donors' samples.

There are many counts of this clonotype. The chain joins TRBV7-6 to TRBJ2-1, with 7 bases fitting TRBD2. Germline V gives CDR1 SGHVS, CDR2 FNYEAQ. The CDR3 is 14 residues long. Germline trimming cut 2 bases from V and 9 bases from J; bases unmatched to any gene: 7. The CDR3 sequence: CASSLKMGGGEQFF. CDR3 in DNA: TGTGCCAGCAGCTTAAAGATGGGGGGGGGTGAGCAGTTCTTC.

This chain uses TRBV28 with TRBJ2-5, with TRBD2 matching 8 bases. The V gene end was trimmed by 10 bases and the J gene end by 0 bases; junction bases not matched to a gene: 7. The CDR3 has 14 amino acids. Germline loops: CDR1 MDHEN, CDR2 SYDVKM. The CDR3 is CATDSRGDQETQYF. The CDR3 coding sequence is TGTGCCACTGACTCGCGGGGGGACCAAGAGACCCAGTACTTC.

The rearrangement links TRBV28 to TRBJ2-1; 10 bases match TRBD2. Germline V CDR1 and CDR2: MDHEN, SYDVKM. CDR3 length equals 15 residues. J lost 7 bases, V lost 10 bases, and 13 bases had no gene match. CDR3 loop: CAIRVGSGGANEQFF. For the CDR3, the DNA is TGTGCCATTAGGGTCGGCAGCGGGGGGGCGAATGAGCAGTTCTTC.

The chain recombines TRBV19 with TRBJ2-2, with TRBD1 identical over 10 bases. Germline assignment: CDR1 LNHDA and CDR2 SQIVND (reference sequence). The ends lost 5 bases at V and 5 bases at J; junction bases unmatched: 5. This CDR3 has 15 amino acids. The CDR3 region is CASSGTGDRTGELFF. Here the CDR3 DNA reads TGTGCCAGTAGTGGGACAGGGGACAGGACCGGGGAGCTGTTTTTT.

The chain joins TRBV5-4 to TRBJ2-2; 7 bases align to TRBD1. Germline CDR1 is SGHNT and CDR2 is YYREEE (reference sequence). The CDR3 contains 15 residues. V dropped 3 bases and J dropped 6; count of bases not matched to a gene: 8. CDR3 sequence reads: CASSSQTGFAGELFF. The CDR3 DNA sequence: TGTGCCAGCAGCTCCCAGACAGGGTTCGCCGGGGAGCTGTTTTTT.

This clonotype was seen more than once but under ten times. The chain is built from TRBV27 and TRBJ2-1; tentative D call: TRBD2 (5 bases). Trimming stripped 6 bases from V and 2 bases from J, with 20 bases between. The CDR3 consists of 17 residues. Looked up from germline, CDR1 is MNHEY and CDR2 is SMNVEV (reference sequence). The CDR3 region has the DNA TGTGCCAGCAGGCCACCCCCTGACTACCCCCCCTACAATGAGCAGTTCTTC. Protein: CASRPPPDYPPYNEQFF.

The V call is TRBV6-2 or TRBV6-3, the J call TRBJ1-1; D is possibly TRBD1 (6 bases). This CDR3 spans 11 amino acids. V was clipped by 7 bases and J by 11 bases, with 14 bases between them. Germline CDR1 is MNHEY and CDR2 is SVGEGT. The CDR3 bases are TGTGCCAGCATTTCCGACAGGAACGCTTTCTTT. Its translation is CASISDRNAFF.

As for this clonotype: A junction boundary mismatches the germline segment, possibly from a read error. The V and J genes are TRBV7-2 and TRBJ2-1; TRBD2 aligns across 10 bases. There are 17 residues in the CDR3. Germline V CDR1 and CDR2: SGHTA, FQGNSA. The CDR3 DNA sequence: TGTGCCAGCAGCCCTCCACAAGCGGGGGGGCCCCCTAATGTGCAGTTCTTC. As protein: CASSPPQAGGPPNVQFF.

The V call is TRBV5-5, the J call TRBJ2-1, with D perhaps matching TRBD1 (6 bases). The V and J ends lost 0 bases and 3 bases respectively, with 10 bases between them. This CDR3 spans 15 amino acids. CDR1 is SGHKS and CDR2 is YYEKEE in the germline V gene (reference sequence). CDR3 in amino acids: CASSLADSDYNEQFF. The CDR3 coding sequence is TGTGCCAGCAGCTTGGCGGACAGCGACTACAATGAGCAGTTCTTC.

This clonotype occurred once. The chain links TRBV13 to TRBJ2-1, with D maybe TRBD1 (6 bases). Between the trimmed V and J ends, which lost 5 bases and 2 bases, there was a span of 10 bases. The CDR3 is 14 residues long. CDR1 PRHDT and CDR2 FYEKMQ come from the germline V gene (reference sequence). The CDR3: CASSRDTTYNEQFF. The CDR3 nucleotides are TGTGCCAGCAGCCGGGACACCACCTACAATGAGCAGTTCTTC.

This clonotype was picked up a small number of times. V and J are TRBV7-6 and TRBJ2-1, with D hard to call. Trimming removed 4 bases at V and 12 bases at J, with 10 bases between. Looked up from germline, CDR1 is SGHVS and CDR2 is FNYEAQ. The CDR3 contains 11 residues. The CDR3 DNA reads as TGTGCCAGCAGCTCCGGTTCCTTGCAGTTCTTC. The encoded protein is CASSSGSLQFF.

The chain is built from TRBV7-9 and TRBJ2-5, with 12 bases identical to TRBD1. The germline gives CDR1 SEHNR, CDR2 FQNEAQ (reference sequence). There are 14 residues in the CDR3. Unmatched junction bases numbered 6, after V lost 8 bases and J lost 5 bases. CDR3 nucleotide sequence: TGTGCCAGCGGCTGGGACAGGGGGCCGGAGACCCAGTACTTC. This translates into CASGWDRGPETQYF.

V and J are TRBV6-5 and TRBJ2-5; 9 bases line up with TRBD2. CDR1 and CDR2 from the germline V gene are MNHEY and SVGAGI. Germline trimming cut 5 bases from V and 7 bases from J; bases unmatched to any gene: 14. This CDR3 comprises 16 residues. This CDR3 reads CASSPGGGGDGGTQYF. The CDR3 bases are TGTGCCAGCAGTCCCGGGGGCGGGGGGGATGGGGGGACCCAGTACTTC.

The rearrangement uses TRBV6-2 or TRBV6-3 and TRBJ1-1, with D unresolved. V gave up 10 bases and J gave up 5 bases, with 17 bases separating them. The germline V gene has CDR1 MNHEY and CDR2 SVGEGT. CDR3 length: 13 amino acids. In DNA form, the CDR3 reads TGTGCCATAAGCCGCGGTTTTGGTACTGAAGCTTTCTTT. This sequence encodes CAISRGFGTEAFF.

This chain joins TRBV2 and TRBJ2-3; 10 nucleotides line up with TRBD2. The CDR3 length is 16 residues. V was clipped by 4 bases and J by 3 bases; unmatched bases: 7. Germline values: CDR1 SNHLY, CDR2 FYNNEI. The CDR3 protein is CASSALTSGATDTQYF. In DNA form, the CDR3 reads TGTGCCAGCAGTGCCTTAACTAGCGGGGCTACAGATACGCAGTATTTT.

Only a few counts were recorded for this clonotype. The V call is TRBV7-6, the J call TRBJ2-3, with D perhaps matching TRBD1 or TRBD2 (5 bases each). CDR3 size: 18 residues. The germline V and J ends were trimmed by 4 bases and 6 bases, with 26 bases remaining between them. The germline gives CDR1 SGHVS, CDR2 FNYEAQ. CDR3 sequence (DNA): TGTGCCAGCAGCTCGACCCCCGGGACCGACACCTTCGGGGATACGCAGTATTTT. This codes for CASSSTPGTDTFGDTQYF.

This clonotype has just a few counts. The chain carries TRBV19 and TRBJ2-7; TRBD1 might be the D (5 bases). This CDR3 contains 13 residues. The V end lost 6 bases, the J end lost 1 base, and 10 bases lay between the germline ends. Germline V gene sequence: CDR1 LNHDA, CDR2 SQIVND (reference sequence). The chain's CDR3 is CASRGANSYEQYV. The CDR3 nucleotides are TGTGCCAGTAGAGGGGCCAATTCCTACGAGCAGTACGTC.

This clonotype was seen a few times. V gene TRBV7-3 combines with J gene TRBJ2-2, with 8 bases matching TRBD2. V lost 5 bases, J lost 5 bases, and 7 bases stayed unmatched. The CDR3 runs 15 residues. Looked up from germline, CDR1 is SGHTA and CDR2 is FQGTGA. The CDR3 region has the DNA TGTGCCAGCAGCCCCGTAGCGGGATTGACCGGGGAGCTGTTTTTT. Translation gives CASSPVAGLTGELFF. The complete variable domain, with remaining parts taken from reference TRBV7-3 and TRBJ2-2, reads GAGVSQTPSNKVTEKGKYVELRCDPISGHTALYWYRQSLGQGPEFLIYFQGTGAADDSGLPNDRFFAVRPEGSVSTLKIQRTERGDSAVYLCASSPVAGLTGELFFGEGSRLTVL.

The chain uses TRBV6-2 or TRBV6-3 and TRBJ2-5; D gene unclear. Germline V CDR1 and CDR2: MNHEY, SVGEGT. V dropped 2 bases and J dropped 7 bases, with 8 bases sitting between them. This CDR3 has 12 residues. CDR3 DNA sequence: TGTGCCAGCAGTTACCCCCACGTGACCCAGTACTTC. Amino acid sequence: CASSYPHVTQYF.

This clonotype has a handful of counts. The rearrangement links TRBV4-2 to TRBJ2-1, with 7 bases matching TRBD2. The CDR3 covers 14 residues. V shed 8 bases, J shed 8 bases, and the junction held 12 bases outside the gene matches. The germline CDR1 and CDR2 sequences are LGHNA and YNFKEQ. The CDR3 coding sequence is TGTGCCAGCTCGTACGGGGACTATCTCGATGAGCAGTTCTTC. Protein sequence: CASSYGDYLDEQFF.

This clonotype occurred many times. This chain's CDR3 is CASSEGLGGEQFF. DNA for the CDR3: TGTGCCAGCAGCGAGGGACTAGGGGGTGAGCAGTTCTTC. The rearrangement joins TRBV7-2 to TRBJ2-1; TRBD2 matches at 8 bases. CDR3 size: 13 residues. Per the germline V gene, CDR1 is SGHTA and CDR2 is FQGNSA. V gave up 5 bases and J gave up 9 bases; unmatched junction bases: 6.

V gene TRBV5-4 combines with J gene TRBJ2-3, with 7 bases aligning to TRBD1. The germline V gene encodes CDR1 SGHNT and CDR2 YYREEE (reference sequence). With 0 bases clipped from V and 4 bases from J, the junction kept 11 bases outside the gene matches. The CDR3 runs to 17 residues. In DNA, the CDR3 is TGTGCCAGCAGCTTGGCCTACGAGGGGGCCCAAGCAGATACGCAGTATTTT. Amino acid sequence: CASSLAYEGAQADTQYF.

The rearrangement uses TRBV20-1 and TRBJ1-6, with D maybe TRBD1 (5 bases). CDR3 length: 12 amino acids. Germline loops: CDR1 DFQATT, CDR2 SNEGSKA (reference sequence). Trimming took 2 bases from V and 7 from J, leaving 6 bases between them. CDR3 DNA sequence: TGCAGTGCTAGACAGGGCAATTCACCCCTCCACTTT. This codes for CSARQGNSPLHF.